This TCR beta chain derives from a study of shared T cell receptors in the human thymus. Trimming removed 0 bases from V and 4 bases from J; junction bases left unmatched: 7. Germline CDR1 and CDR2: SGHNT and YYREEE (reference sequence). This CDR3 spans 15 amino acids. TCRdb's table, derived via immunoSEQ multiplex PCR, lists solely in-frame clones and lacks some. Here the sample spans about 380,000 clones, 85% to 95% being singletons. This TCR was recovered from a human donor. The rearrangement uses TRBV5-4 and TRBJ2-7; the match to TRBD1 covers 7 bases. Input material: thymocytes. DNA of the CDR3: TGTGCCAGCAGCTTGGCGCGAGGGGGCCCATACGAGCAGTACTTC. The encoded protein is CASSLARGGPYEQYF.